This T cell receptor (beta chain) was captured by sequencing in a study of blood T cell repertoires in COVID-19. Method: immunoSEQ multiplex PCR; TCRdb's copy keeps in-frame clones and lacks some. The sample records about 190,000 clones, approximately 84% being singletons. Sample: PBMCs or T cells enriched from blood (not recorded which). The origin of this receptor is a woman aged 25 to 39 who had recovered from COVID-19.

The CDR3 bases are TGTGCCACCAACATCCGCCGGGGCTCTGGAAACACCATATATTTT. Residues: CATNIRRGSGNTIYF. The chain combines TRBV28 with TRBJ1-3, with D unresolved. Trimming removed 10 bases from V and 0 bases from J, with 16 bases in between. There are 15 residues in the CDR3. Germline loops: CDR1 MDHEN, CDR2 SYDVKM.